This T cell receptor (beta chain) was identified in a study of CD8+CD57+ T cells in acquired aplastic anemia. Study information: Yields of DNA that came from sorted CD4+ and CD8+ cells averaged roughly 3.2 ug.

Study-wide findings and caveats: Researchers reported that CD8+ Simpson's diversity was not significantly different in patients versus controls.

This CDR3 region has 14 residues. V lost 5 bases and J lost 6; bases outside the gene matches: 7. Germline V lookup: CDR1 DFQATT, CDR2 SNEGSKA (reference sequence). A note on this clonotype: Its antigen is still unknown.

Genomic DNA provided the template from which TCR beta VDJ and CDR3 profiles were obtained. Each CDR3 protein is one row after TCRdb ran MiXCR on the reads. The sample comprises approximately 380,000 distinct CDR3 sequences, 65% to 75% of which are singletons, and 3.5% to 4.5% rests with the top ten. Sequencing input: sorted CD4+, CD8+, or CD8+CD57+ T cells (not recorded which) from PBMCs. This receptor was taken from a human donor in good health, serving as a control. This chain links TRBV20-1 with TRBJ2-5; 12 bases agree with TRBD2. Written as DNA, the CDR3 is TGCAGTGCTGTACTAGCGGGGGGAACAAAGACCCAGTACTTC. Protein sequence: CSAVLAGGTKTQYF.